This entry concerns a single T cell receptor (beta chain). In assigning cohorts, the study relied on participant-reported clinical history. Deletions cut 6 bases from V and 6 bases from J, with 8 bases between. The CDR3 contains 11 residues. CDR1 SNHLY and CDR2 FYNNEI come from the germline V gene. The source of the sample is a study of blood T cell repertoires in COVID-19. Whole-study context: Sample material is recorded as cDNA or gDNA derived from T cells, B-cell-depleted T cells, or PBMCs.

The table came from immunoSEQ multiplex PCR; TCRdb's copy has only in-frame clones and leaves some out. This sample yields some 250,000 clones, of which about 86% are seen a single time; 3.3% belongs to the top ten. This chain links TRBV2 with TRBJ1-1; weak D call: TRBD1 (6 bases). Material: PBMCs or T cells enriched from blood (not recorded which). The TCR comes from a middle-aged woman with acute COVID-19. The CDR3 DNA sequence: TGTGCCAGCAGCAGGACAGCTGAAGCTTTCTTT. It translates to CASSRTAEAFF.